Listed below are T cell receptor beta chains from one sample, sequenced in a study of tumor and adjacent non-tumor tissue in lung cancer. MiXCR, applied by TCRdb to the multiplex PCR reads, yields one record per CDR3 protein. This sample has fewer than 85,000 distinct CDR3 sequences, with around four fifths found just once. Sequenced sample: lung tumor tissue. These receptors were taken from a woman aged 45-65 years with non-small cell lung cancer. CDR3s include the opening cysteine and the closing phenylalanine or tryptophan. A D gene is named only where the DNA matches it firmly. Expanded clones are given a class, and other clones once, few, many or no size at all.

size,D,V,J,CDR3,DNA
NA,NA,TRBV5-6,TRBJ1-2,CASSPAGFRSSNYDYTF,TGTGCCAGCAGCCCGGCAGGATTCAGGTCATCTAACTATGACTACACCTTC
once,TRBD1,TRBV11-2,TRBJ2-1,CASSWGQFFSYKEQFF,TGTGCCAGCAGCTGGGGACAGTTTTTCAGCTACAAAGAGCAGTTCTTC
NA,NA,TRBV29-1,TRBJ1-4,CSARPTSNEKLFF,TGCAGCGCCAGACCTACATCAAATGAAAAACTGTTTTTT
NA,NA,TRBV11-2,TRBJ1-5,CASSAEGVSNQPQDF,TGTGCCAGCAGCGCGGAGGGGGTTAGCAATCAACCCCAGGACTTT
NA,NA,TRBV12-3/TRBV12-4,TRBJ2-1,CASSLELVIYNEQFF,TGCGCCAGCAGTTTGGAACTAGTGATCTACAATGAGCAGTTCTTC
NA,NA,TRBV6-1,TRBJ1-2,CVRSDLTSYGYTF,TGTGTCAGAAGTGACCTGACAAGCTATGGCTACACCTTC
once,TRBD1,TRBV6-6,TRBJ2-5,CANRGPQETQYF,TGTGCCAACAGGGGCCCACAAGAGACCCAGTACTTT
NA,NA,TRBV12-3/TRBV12-4,TRBJ2-3,CASRGGRQPQYF,TGTGCCAGCAGGGGGGGGCGTCAGCCTCAGTATTTT
NA,TRBD2,TRBV10-1,TRBJ2-1,CTSSEKPGRGSYNGQFF,TGCACCAGCAGTGAGAAGCCCGGGAGGGGGTCCTACAATGGGCAGTTCTTC
once,NA,TRBV20-1,TRBJ2-7,CSAKSSGGADYEQYF,TGCAGTGCTAAGTCCTCAGGTGGCGCGGATTACGAGCAGTACTTC
NA,TRBD2,TRBV28,TRBJ2-3,CASSFGGGPCAQYF,TGTGCCAGCAGTTTCGGGGGAGGGCCATGTGCGCAGTATTTT
NA,NA,TRBV7-2,TRBJ2-2,CASSSGWGANTGELFF,TGTGCCAGCAGCTCGGGTTGGGGAGCGAACACCGGGGAGCTGTTTTTT
NA,TRBD1,TRBV6-2/TRBV6-3,TRBJ1-5,CASSVGTEAGQPQHF,TGTGCCAGCAGTGTAGGGACAGAGGCGGGTCAACCCCAGCATTTT
once,NA,TRBV4-1,TRBJ1-2,CPSSDPAANYGYTF,TGCCCTAGCAGCGACCCTGCGGCTAACTATGGCTACACCTTC
NA,TRBD2,TRBV20-1,TRBJ2-7,CSVRVGTSLYEQYF,TGCAGTGTTAGAGTAGGGACTAGCCTCTACGAGCAGTACTTC
NA,NA,TRBV6-1,TRBJ2-7,CASSEDGTYMPYEQYF,TGTGCCAGCAGTGAGGACGGGACATACATGCCCTACGAGCAGTACTTC
NA,NA,TRBV11-1,TRBJ2-1,CTRSLRWGRYEQFF,TGTACCAGGAGCTTAAGATGGGGCCGGTATGAGCAGTTCTTC
NA,NA,TRBV11-3,TRBJ2-7,CASGSRRGYEQYF,TGTGCCAGCGGTTCGAGGAGGGGCTACGAGCAGTACTTC
NA,TRBD1,TRBV11-2,TRBJ2-1,CASSMGQFFSYNEHFF,TGTGCCAGCAGCATGGGACAGTTTTTCAGCTACAATGAGCACTTCTTC
NA,NA,TRBV4-1,TRBJ2-1,CSSNLSSLYGSYNEQFF,TGCTCCAGCAACCTCAGCTCATTGTACGGCTCCTACAATGAACAGTTCTTC
NA,TRBD1,TRBV7-9,TRBJ2-7,CASSWTGGYEQYF,TGTGCCAGCAGTTGGACAGGGGGGTACGAGCAGTACTTC
once,NA,TRBV2,TRBJ2-5,CASSEVGWKETQYF,TGTGCCAGCAGTGAAGTGGGCTGGAAAGAGACCCAGTACTTC
NA,NA,TRBV12-3/TRBV12-4,TRBJ2-7,CASSLGGNYDQYF,TGTGCCAGTAGTTTAGGAGGGAACTATGATCAGTACTTC
NA,NA,TRBV4-1,TRBJ1-2,CASSQPGRGEDVYGYTF,TGCGCCAGCAGCCAACCCGGAAGAGGGGAGGACGTCTATGGCTACACCTTC
NA,TRBD2,TRBV6-1,TRBJ2-5,CASSEGLAGRGRTQYF,TGTGCCAGCAGTGAAGGGCTAGCGGGGAGGGGGAGAACCCAGTACTTC
NA,TRBD1,TRBV6-1,TRBJ2-3,CASNDGQGVQLHMQYF,TGTGCCAGCAATGACGGACAGGGGGTACAGTTGCATATGCAGTATTTT
many,TRBD1,TRBV28,TRBJ2-7,CASQETGAYEQYF,TGTGCCAGCCAGGAAACAGGGGCTTACGAGCAGTACTTC
many,TRBD2,TRBV7-9,TRBJ2-7,CASSPPWGLAGVNYEQYF,TGTGCCAGCAGCCCTCCCTGGGGACTAGCGGGAGTTAACTACGAGCAGTACTTC
NA,TRBD2,TRBV11-1,TRBJ2-7,CASSDPGTNDLGEQYF,TGTGCCAGCAGCGATCCCGGGACTAATGACCTCGGGGAGCAGTACTTC
NA,NA,TRBV28,TRBJ1-3,CDSSSGTGSGNTIYF,TGTGACAGCAGTTCCGGGACGGGCTCTGGAAACACCATATATTTC
NA,NA,TRBV12-3/TRBV12-4,TRBJ2-1,CASGRDTDHNEHFF,TGTGCCAGCGGTCGGGATACTGACCACAATGAGCATTTCTTC
NA,NA,TRBV20-1,TRBJ2-3,CSAREADTDTQYF,TGCAGTGCTAGAGAAGCGGACACAGATACGCAGTATTTT
NA,TRBD2,TRBV4-1,TRBJ2-5,CASNQEGLGTGLAGVIREETQYF,TGCGCCAGCAACCAAGAAGGACTTGGAACGGGACTAGCGGGAGTAATCCGTGAAGAGACCCAGTACTTC
few,NA,TRBV6-5,TRBJ2-7,CVSSTTYEQYF,TGTGTTAGCAGTACCACTTACGAGCAGTACTTC
once,NA,TRBV29-1,TRBJ1-2,CSVESPVGKGEKAWGYIF,TGCAGCGTTGAGTCCCCCGTGGGAAAAGGGGAGAAAGCATGGGGCTACATCTTC
NA,TRBD2,TRBV10-2,TRBJ2-7,CASTSGSSHEQYF,TGCGCCAGCACTAGCGGTAGTTCCCATGAGCAGTACTTC
NA,NA,TRBV16,TRBJ1-4,CASSRSLGRVEKLFF,TGTGCCAGCAGCCGATCTCTCGGCCGAGTTGAAAAACTGTTTTTT
NA,NA,TRBV7-9,TRBJ1-4,CASTLVVTNEKLFF,TGTGCCAGCACCTTAGTCGTGACTAATGAAAAACTGTTTTTT